Each of the 6 T cell receptor beta chains below was sequenced from the same sample in a study of blood T cells in healthy people across ages (dated by TCRdb to between 2015 and 2016). The library was produced with 5' RACE. Sequencing used an Illumina HiSeq 2500. The second PCR ran for about 6 to 11 cycles and used a J-beta primer mix along with a sample-barcoded 5' primer. The raw public data were reprocessed by TCRdb itself: fastp quality trimming at Q25, MiXCR clonotype calling, in-frame beta chains only. Identical CDR3 protein sequences are pooled into one entry, listed with their most common genes and DNA. Present in this sample are some 1.1 million distinct CDR3 sequences, 35% to 45% of which were seen just once. Under 15% of the sample is held by the ten biggest clonotypes. Material: blood. The receptor source for this set is a man between 18 and 29 years old in good health.

This clonotype was counted between two and nine times. V and J are TRBV4-3 and TRBJ1-4; the D gene is possibly TRBD1 (5 bases). This CDR3 spans 16 amino acids. CDR1 is LGHNA and CDR2 is YSLEER in the germline V gene. V shed 0 bases and J shed 3 bases, with 11 bases lying between them. DNA for the CDR3: TGCGCCAGCAGCCAAGAGCCGGCACAGGCTAATGAAAAACTGTTTTTT. It specifies CASSQEPAQANEKLFF.

The chain joins TRBV7-8 to TRBJ2-3, with 11 bases identical to TRBD2. Per germline, CDR1 SGHVS and CDR2 FQNEAQ. The CDR3 is 19 amino acids. V lost 3 bases, J lost 0 bases, and 11 bases stayed unmatched. In DNA, the CDR3 is TGTGCCAGCAGCTTCACCGGGACTAGCGGACGATTTAGCACAGATACGCAGTATTTT. Translating it yields CASSFTGTSGRFSTDTQYF.

V usage is TRBV5-4 and J usage is TRBJ2-7; no definite D call. The CDR3 is made up of 12 amino acids. V was shortened by 3 bases and J by 10 bases, with 14 bases between the two germline ends. Germline CDR1 and CDR2: SGHNT and YYREEE (reference sequence). CDR3 region: CASSSTDLIQYF. CDR3 sequence (DNA): TGTGCCAGCAGCTCTACCGACTTGATCCAGTACTTC.

V usage is TRBV20-1 and J usage is TRBJ2-4, with 11 nucleotides matching TRBD1. The J call is doubtful: the DNA matches TRBJ2-7 better. This CDR3 is 15 amino acids long. Per germline, CDR1 DFQATT and CDR2 SNEGSKA (reference sequence). Here the CDR3 reads CSARGDRGGSYEQYF. Written as DNA, the CDR3 is TGCAGTGCTAGAGGGGACAGGGGGGGCTCCTACGAGCAGTACTTC.

CDR3 region: CASSQRSSGGTYNEQYF. The CDR3 region has the DNA TGTGCCAGCAGCCAGAGGTCTAGCGGGGGTACCTACAATGAGCAGTACTTC. V gene TRBV7-2 combines with J gene TRBJ2-7; 10 bases map to TRBD2. The CDR3 is 17 residues long. The germline CDR1 and CDR2 sequences are SGHTA and FQGNSA. V shed 5 bases and J 7 bases; nucleotides not matched to a gene: 17.

This clonotype was recorded many times. The chain is built from TRBV15 and TRBJ1-4, with 9 bases identical to TRBD1. Germline V CDR1 and CDR2: LNHNV, YYDKDF (reference sequence). Trimming took 5 bases from V and 5 from J; bases not matched to a gene: 6. The CDR3 is 15 residues long. The CDR3: CATSGPGQGNEKLFF. CDR3 nucleotides: TGTGCCACCAGCGGCCCGGGACAGGGCAATGAAAAACTGTTTTTT.